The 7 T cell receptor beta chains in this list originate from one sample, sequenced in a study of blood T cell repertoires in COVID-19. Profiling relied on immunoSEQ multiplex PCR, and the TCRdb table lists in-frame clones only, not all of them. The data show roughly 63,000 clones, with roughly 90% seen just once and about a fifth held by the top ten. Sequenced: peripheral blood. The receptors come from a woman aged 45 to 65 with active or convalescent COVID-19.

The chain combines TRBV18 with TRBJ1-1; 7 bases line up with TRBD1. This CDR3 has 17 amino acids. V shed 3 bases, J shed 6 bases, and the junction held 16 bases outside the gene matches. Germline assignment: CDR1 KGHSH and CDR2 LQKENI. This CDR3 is CASSPPRGRFGGAEAFF. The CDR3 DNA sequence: TGTGCCAGCTCACCCCCAAGGGGGCGCTTTGGGGGTGCTGAAGCTTTCTTT.

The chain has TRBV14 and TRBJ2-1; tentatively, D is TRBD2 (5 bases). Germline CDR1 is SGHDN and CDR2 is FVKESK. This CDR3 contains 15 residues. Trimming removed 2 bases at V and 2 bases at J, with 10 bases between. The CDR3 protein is CASSQLANPYNEQFF. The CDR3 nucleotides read TGTGCCAGCAGCCAACTAGCAAACCCCTACAATGAGCAGTTCTTC.

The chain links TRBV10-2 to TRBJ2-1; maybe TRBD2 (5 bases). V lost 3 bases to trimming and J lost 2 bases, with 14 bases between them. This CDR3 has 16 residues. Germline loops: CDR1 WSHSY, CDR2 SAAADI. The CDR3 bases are TGCGCCAGCAGTGAATTTTGGGAGTTTACCTACAATGAGCAGTTCTTC. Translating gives CASSEFWEFTYNEQFF.

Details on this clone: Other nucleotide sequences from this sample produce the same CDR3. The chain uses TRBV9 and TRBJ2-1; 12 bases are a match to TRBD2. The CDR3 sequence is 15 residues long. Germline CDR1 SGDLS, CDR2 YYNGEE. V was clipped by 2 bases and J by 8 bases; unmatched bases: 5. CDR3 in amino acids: CASSVGGLAGDEQFF. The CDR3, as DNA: TGTGCCAGCAGCGTGGGGGGACTAGCGGGTGATGAGCAGTTCTTC.

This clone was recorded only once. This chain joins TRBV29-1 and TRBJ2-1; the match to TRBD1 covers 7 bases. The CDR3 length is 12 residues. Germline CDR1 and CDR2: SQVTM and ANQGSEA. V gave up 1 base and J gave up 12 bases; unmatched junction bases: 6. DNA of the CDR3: TGCAGCGTTGAAGCTGACAGGGACGGGCAGTTCTTC. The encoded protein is CSVEADRDGQFF.

The CDR3 DNA is TGTGCTAGCGGGCGGGATCTCTCCAATGAGCAGTTCTTC. Its translation is CASGRDLSNEQFF. V is TRBV7-7 and J is TRBJ2-1, with 7 bases matching TRBD2. The CDR3 is 13 amino acids. CDR1 is SSHAT, CDR2 FNYEAQ, per germline (reference sequence).

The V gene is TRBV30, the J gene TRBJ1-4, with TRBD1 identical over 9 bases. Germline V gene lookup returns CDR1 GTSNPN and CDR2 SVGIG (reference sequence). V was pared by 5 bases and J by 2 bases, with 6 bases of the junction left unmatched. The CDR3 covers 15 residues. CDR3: CAWQTGGSTNEKLFF. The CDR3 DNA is TGTGCCTGGCAGACAGGGGGGAGTACTAATGAAAAACTGTTTTTT.